A selection of T cell receptor beta chains follows, all from one sample in a study of shared clonotypes between healthy human individuals. Here immunoSEQ multiplex PCR was the method, and the copy in TCRdb shows in-frame clones only, minus some. Of roughly 2 million clones detected, roughly 96% appear once; the ten largest clones hold roughly 0.13%. Source material: naive CD4+ T cells sorted from blood. These receptors all come from a man in his late teens or twenties in good health. The CDR3 runs from the conserved cysteine through the conserved F or W. The D gene is left open where the match is weak. Some rows mark clone size as missing; the rest say once, few, many or name a class of expanded clone.

>TRBJ2-7|NA|TRBD2|TRBV6-5
TGTGCCAGCAGTTACGGGCAGGCGGGGGGAGAGCAGTACTTC
CASSYGQAGGEQYF
>TRBJ1-3|NA|NA|TRBV2
TGTGCCAGACCTCCGCTCCTGAGCCTTGGAAACACCATATATTTT
CARPPLLSLGNTIYF
>TRBJ2-7|NA|NA|TRBV20-1
TGCAGTGCCCGTATCCACGAGCAGTACTTC
CSARIHEQYF
>TRBJ1-4|NA|TRBD1|TRBV2
TGTGCCAGCAGATCCCAGGGGGCTTCGGGTGAAAAACTGTTTTTT
CASRSQGASGEKLFF
>TRBJ2-2|NA|NA|TRBV7-6
TGTGCCAGCAGTCGACAGGCGAACACCGGGGAGCTGTTTTTT
CASSRQANTGELFF
>TRBJ2-5|NA|NA|TRBV30
TGTGCCTGGAGTGTAGGGCTGGAGACCCAGTACTTC
CAWSVGLETQYF
>TRBJ1-5|NA|TRBD1|TRBV29-1
TGCAGCGTTGAAACCGGGACAGGGGGTCAGCCCCAGCATTTT
CSVETGTGGQPQHF
>TRBJ2-1|NA|NA|TRBV6-5
TGTGCCAGCAGTTACTCGATTCGGGAGTCTGAGCAGTTCTTC
CASSYSIRESEQFF
>TRBJ2-7|NA|TRBD1|TRBV30
TGTGCCGGTCAGGGGGCAATGGGCGAGCAGTACTTC
CAGQGAMGEQYF
>TRBJ2-3|NA|NA|TRBV6-1
TGTGCCAGCCGCAAAGGCGGAACAGATACGCAGTATTTT
CASRKGGTDTQYF
>TRBJ1-5|NA|TRBD1|TRBV6-1
TGTGCCAGCAAACTTTTGGGACAGGGAAATCAGCCCCAGCATTTT
CASKLLGQGNQPQHF
>TRBJ2-2|NA|NA|TRBV6-5
TGTGCCAGCAGCGTCGACCTTTACACCGGGGAGCTGTTTTTT
CASSVDLYTGELFF
>TRBJ1-4|NA|NA|TRBV30
TGTGCCTCGCGGACCCAAGCAGGGGAAAAACTGTTTTTT
CASRTQAGEKLFF
>TRBJ1-2|NA|TRBD1|TRBV19
TGTGCCAGCCGGGACAGAGCTAACTATGGCTACACCTTC
CASRDRANYGYTF
>TRBJ2-3|once|NA|TRBV7-9
TGTGCCAGCAGCTTAGGGGGGACCCAATGGACAGATACGCAGTATTTT
CASSLGGTQWTDTQYF
>TRBJ2-3|NA|TRBD1|TRBV4-3
TGCGCCAGCAGCTCCGGGACAGGTGGCACAGATACGCAGTATTTT
CASSSGTGGTDTQYF
>TRBJ1-5|once|NA|TRBV7-2
TGTGCCAGCAGCTTAGCTTTCGGGGGGCATCAGCCCCAGCATTTT
CASSLAFGGHQPQHF
>TRBJ2-5|once|NA|TRBV10-2
TGCGCCAGCAGTTTCCAACAAGAGACCCAGTACTTC
CASSFQQETQYF
>TRBJ2-7|NA|NA|TRBV6-5
TGTGCCAGCAGTTCCAACGAGGGTTCCTACGAGCAGTACTTC
CASSSNEGSYEQYF
>TRBJ2-7|NA|TRBD2|TRBV7-2
TGTGCCAGCAGAGAAAACCTAGCGGGAGGAGGGTCCTACGAGCAGTACTTC
CASRENLAGGGSYEQYF
>TRBJ2-7|NA|NA|TRBV6-6
TGTGCCAGCAAGAACAGGACCTACGAGCAGTACTTC
CASKNRTYEQYF
>TRBJ2-7|NA|TRBD1|TRBV18
TGTGCCAGCTCACCTCCGGGACAGTCCTACGAGCAGTACTTC
CASSPPGQSYEQYF
>TRBJ1-1|NA|NA|TRBV18
TGTGCCAGCTCACTCCAGGGAGTAGGGAACACTGAAGCTTTCTTT
CASSLQGVGNTEAFF
>TRBJ2-2|NA|TRBD1|TRBV10-1
TGCGCCAGCAGTTCAGGGGGCGCGCTAGCCGGGGAGCTGTTTTTT
CASSSGGALAGELFF
>TRBJ2-7|NA|TRBD1|TRBV27
TGTGCCAGCAGTTTCCGGGACAGGGCGACGTACGAGCAGTACTTC
CASSFRDRATYEQYF
>TRBJ1-2|NA|TRBD1|TRBV6-5
TGTGCCAGCAGTTCCGGACAGGGGACAACCTACACCTTC
CASSSGQGTTYTF
>TRBJ1-2|NA|NA|TRBV7-9
TGTGCCAGCAGCTTAGAGTTCACGGGCAGCTATGGCTACACCTTC
CASSLEFTGSYGYTF
>TRBJ2-1|NA|TRBD2|TRBV5-1
TGCGCCAGCAGCTCCGGGACTAGCGGTCCGTACAATGAGCAGTTCTTC
CASSSGTSGPYNEQFF
>TRBJ1-5|NA|TRBD1|TRBV30
TGTGCCTGGAGTGGAGGACAGGGGGTAAATCAGCCCCAGCATTTT
CAWSGGQGVNQPQHF
>TRBJ1-5|NA|NA|TRBV5-5
TGTGCCAGCAGCCAGGACAGTAATCAGCCCCAGCATTTT
CASSQDSNQPQHF
>TRBJ2-2|once|NA|TRBV27
TGTGCCAGCACGATCCGGTGGGACACCGGGGAGCTGTTTTTT
CASTIRWDTGELFF
>TRBJ2-7|NA|TRBD2|TRBV27
TGTGCCAGCAGTTTGAAGACTAGCGGCTACGAGCAGTACTTC
CASSLKTSGYEQYF
>TRBJ1-1|NA|NA|TRBV19
TGTGCCAGTAGTTTCCGGGACCGAGCCAATGAAGCTTTCTTT
CASSFRDRANEAFF
>TRBJ1-4|NA|NA|TRBV6-6
TGTGCCAGCAGTTACTCGCGGGTTGGAGAAAAACTGTTTTTT
CASSYSRVGEKLFF
>TRBJ2-7|NA|NA|TRBV2
TGTGCCAGCAGCACAGGGCTGAGCTCCTACGAGCAGTACTTC
CASSTGLSSYEQYF
>TRBJ1-1|NA|TRBD1|TRBV5-6
TGTGCCAGCAGCTTGGCCGGACAGGGGGCGGACACTGAAGCTTTCTTT
CASSLAGQGADTEAFF
>TRBJ2-7|NA|NA|TRBV6-5
TGTGCCAGCAGTTACTCGACAGGATACGAGCAGTACTTC
CASSYSTGYEQYF
>TRBJ2-1|once|NA|TRBV5-4
TGTGCCAGCAGCCCGGATTATACAATGCAGCAGTTCTTC
CASSPDYTMQQFF
>TRBJ2-7|NA|NA|TRBV6-5
TGTGCCAGCAGTAGAGACAAAAACGAGCAGTACTTC
CASSRDKNEQYF
>TRBJ2-7|NA|NA|TRBV6-1
TGTGCCAGCAGGGGGGCGGTTTCTTTATCCTACGAGCAGTACTTC
CASRGAVSLSYEQYF
>TRBJ2-2|NA|NA|TRBV7-3
TGTGCCAGCAGCTCGCCCCGCCCAGGGGCAACCGGGGAGCTGTTTTTT
CASSSPRPGATGELFF
>TRBJ1-5|NA|NA|TRBV2
TGTGCCAGCACACAGAGACAGAACAATCAGCCCCAGCATTTT
CASTQRQNNQPQHF
>TRBJ1-2|few|NA|TRBV27
TGTGCCAGCAGTTTACAGGGGTTTACGAACTATGGCTACACCTTC
CASSLQGFTNYGYTF
>TRBJ2-2|NA|NA|TRBV28
TGTGCCAGCAATAGATTCAGGGCGGTAGGAGGGGAGCTGTTTTTT
CASNRFRAVGGELFF
>TRBJ2-2|NA|NA|TRBV2
TGTGCCAGCAGTGTGGAAGGGGGTGGTAAACTGTTTTTT
CASSVEGGGKLFF
>TRBJ1-6|NA|NA|TRBV25-1
TGTGCCAGCAGTGCCCCAGGGAATAATTCACCCCTCCACTTT
CASSAPGNNSPLHF
>TRBJ2-7|NA|TRBD1|TRBV5-1
TGCGCCAGCACCTTAGGACAGGACCCAGCGAAGCAGTACTTC
CASTLGQDPAKQYF
>TRBJ2-1|once|TRBD1|TRBV18
TGTGCCAGCTCAGACGGACAGGGGGGTTCGAATGAGCAGTTCTTC
CASSDGQGGSNEQFF
>TRBJ2-1|NA|TRBD2|TRBV5-6
TGTGCCAGCAGCTTGGTCTTCTGGACTAGCGGGAATGAGCAGTTCTTC
CASSLVFWTSGNEQFF
>TRBJ1-2|NA|NA|TRBV5-6
TGTGCCAGCAGCCGGGACGGGACTTTCTATGGCTACACCTTC
CASSRDGTFYGYTF
>TRBJ1-4|NA|TRBD1|TRBV29-1
TGCAGCGCCCTTGGACAGGGTCGGGAAAAACTGTTTTTT
CSALGQGREKLFF
>TRBJ2-7|NA|NA|TRBV30
TGTGCCTGGAGTCCCTCAGGCAGGGGTTCAGCAGGAGGATCCTACGAGCAGTACTTC
CAWSPSGRGSAGGSYEQYF
>TRBJ1-4|NA|NA|TRBV10-1
TGCGCCAGCAGTGAGTCGGGGACCTCGGGAAAACTGTTTTTT
CASSESGTSGKLFF
>TRBJ1-1|NA|TRBD1|TRBV6-1
TGTGCCAGCAGTCTGGGACAGATGAACACTGAAGCTTTCTTT
CASSLGQMNTEAFF
>TRBJ1-1|NA|NA|TRBV6-6
TGTGCCAGCAGTTACTTAGGACAGCTGAACACTGAAGCTTTCTTT
CASSYLGQLNTEAFF
>TRBJ2-7|NA|NA|TRBV29-1
TGCAGCGTTGAAAGGGCCTACGAGCAGTACTTC
CSVERAYEQYF
>TRBJ1-1|NA|NA|TRBV2
TGTGCCAGCAGGGAGACAGGCTTGGGTATGGACGCTGAAGCTTTCTTT
CASRETGLGMDAEAFF